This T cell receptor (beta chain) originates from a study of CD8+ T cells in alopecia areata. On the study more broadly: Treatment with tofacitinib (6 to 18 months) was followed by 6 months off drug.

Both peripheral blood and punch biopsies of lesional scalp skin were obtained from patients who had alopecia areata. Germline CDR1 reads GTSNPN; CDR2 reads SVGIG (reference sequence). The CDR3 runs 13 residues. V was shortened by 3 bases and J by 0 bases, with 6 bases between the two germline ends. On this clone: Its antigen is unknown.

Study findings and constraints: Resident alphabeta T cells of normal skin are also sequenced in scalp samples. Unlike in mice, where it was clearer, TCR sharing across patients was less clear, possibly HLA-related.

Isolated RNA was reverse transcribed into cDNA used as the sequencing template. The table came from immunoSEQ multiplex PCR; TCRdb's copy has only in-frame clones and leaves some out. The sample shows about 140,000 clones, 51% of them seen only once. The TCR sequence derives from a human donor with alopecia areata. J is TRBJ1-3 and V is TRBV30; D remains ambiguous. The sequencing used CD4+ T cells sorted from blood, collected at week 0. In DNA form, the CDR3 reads TGTGCCTGGAGAGTTGCCTCTGGAAACACCATATATTTT. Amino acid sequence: CAWRVASGNTIYF.